This TCR beta chain was recorded in a study of control samples from healthy donors and cancer patients. Generated by immunoSEQ multiplex PCR, the TCRdb table keeps only in-frame clones and is missing some. The table lists roughly 370,000 clones, around nine tenths of them singletons. Sequencing input: PBMCs. The TCR originated in a middle-aged man with head and neck cancer.

The CDR3 sequence: CATRGVTYEQYF. CDR3 nucleotides: TGTGCCACCCGCGGGGTAACCTACGAGCAGTACTTC. The genes are TRBV24-1 and TRBJ2-7, with D tentatively TRBD2 (6 bases). Germline lookup yields CDR1 KGHDR and CDR2 SFDVKD. The CDR3 extends over 12 amino acids. V shed 9 bases and J shed 2 bases, with 10 bases lying between them.